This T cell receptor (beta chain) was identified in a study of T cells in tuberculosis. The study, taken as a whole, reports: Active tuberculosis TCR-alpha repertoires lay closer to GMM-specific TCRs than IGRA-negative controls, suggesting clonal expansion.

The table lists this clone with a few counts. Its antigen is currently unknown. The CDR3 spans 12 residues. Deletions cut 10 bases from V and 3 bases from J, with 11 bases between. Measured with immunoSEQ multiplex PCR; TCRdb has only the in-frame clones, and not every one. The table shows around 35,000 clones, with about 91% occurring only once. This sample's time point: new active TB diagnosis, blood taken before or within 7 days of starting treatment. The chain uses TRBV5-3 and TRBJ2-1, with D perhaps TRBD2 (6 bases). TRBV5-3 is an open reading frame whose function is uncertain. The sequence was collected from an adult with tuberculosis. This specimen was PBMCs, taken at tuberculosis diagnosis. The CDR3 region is CAGLGGYNEQFF. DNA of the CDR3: TGTGCCGGGCTCGGGGGCTACAATGAGCAGTTCTTC.